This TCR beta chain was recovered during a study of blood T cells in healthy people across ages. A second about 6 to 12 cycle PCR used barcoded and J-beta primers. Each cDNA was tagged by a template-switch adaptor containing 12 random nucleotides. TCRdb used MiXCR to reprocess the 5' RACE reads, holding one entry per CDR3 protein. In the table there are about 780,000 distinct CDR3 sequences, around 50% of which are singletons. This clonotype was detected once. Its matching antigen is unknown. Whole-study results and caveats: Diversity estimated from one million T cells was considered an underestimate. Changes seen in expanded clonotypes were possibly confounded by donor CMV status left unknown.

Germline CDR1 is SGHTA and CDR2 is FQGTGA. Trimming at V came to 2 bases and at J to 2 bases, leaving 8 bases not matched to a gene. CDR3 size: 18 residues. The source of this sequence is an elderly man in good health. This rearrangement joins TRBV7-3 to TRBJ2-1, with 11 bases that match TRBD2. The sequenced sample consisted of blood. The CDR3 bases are TGTGCCAGCAGCTTATTACTAGCGGGAGAACGGACCTACAATGAGCAGTTCTTC. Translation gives CASSLLLAGERTYNEQFF.